The 8 T cell receptor beta chains given below trace back to one sample, sequenced in a study of T-cell memory formation after mild COVID-19. MiXCR, applied by TCRdb to the 5' RACE reads, yields one record per CDR3 protein. The sample holds about 560,000 distinct CDR3 sequences, roughly a fifth seen once. Sequencing input: PBMCs or a T cell subset sorted from them (not recorded which). Receptors originate from an adult woman who had mild COVID-19 (a few samples of this study predate the infection). Cell type and time point are not known.

This sequence joins TRBV5-1 and TRBJ1-4, with 7 bases fitting TRBD1. There are 15 residues in the CDR3. Germline-derived CDR1 and CDR2 are SGHRS and YFSETQ. V was clipped by 7 bases and J by 5 bases; unmatched bases: 11. Here the CDR3 DNA reads TGCGCCAGCCGAGATACCGGGACAGACAATGAAAAACTGTTTTTT. It encodes CASRDTGTDNEKLFF.

The chain employs TRBV29-1 and TRBJ2-7, with a weak D call TRBD1 (5 bases). Germline assignment: CDR1 SQVTM and CDR2 ANQGSEA. Trimming took 6 bases from V and 3 from J, leaving 12 bases between them. This CDR3 region has 12 residues. The CDR3 nucleotides read TGCAGCGTAGCATACCAGGGCTACGAGCAGTACTTC. Translated: CSVAYQGYEQYF.

The sample holds a few counts of this clonotype. The rearrangement uses TRBV7-2 and TRBJ2-3; 9 nucleotides line up with TRBD2. From germline, CDR1 is SGHTA and CDR2 FQGNSA. The CDR3 loop spans 16 amino acids. The ends lost 2 bases at V and 1 base at J; junction bases unmatched: 4. In nucleotides, the CDR3 is TGTGCCAGCAGCTTAATCGGGACTAGCCGCACAGATACGCAGTATTTT. Protein sequence: CASSLIGTSRTDTQYF.

This clonotype was picked up a small number of times. The chain employs TRBV12-3 or TRBV12-4 and TRBJ2-3, with 8 bases that match TRBD2. The CDR3 is 15 residues long. V lost 6 bases and J lost 3; bases outside the gene matches: 8. DNA for the CDR3: TGTGCCAGCAGGCCGGGACTAGTGGGGACAGATACGCAGTATTTT. Residues: CASRPGLVGTDTQYF.

The chain joins TRBV2 to TRBJ2-7; D is unresolved. Germline-derived CDR1 and CDR2 are SNHLY and FYNNEI. The CDR3 contains 11 residues. Trimming took off 11 bases at V and 3 bases at J, with 11 bases between the two ends. The CDR3 nucleotides are TGTGCCGGTCAGATCGACTACGAGCAGTACTTC. This sequence encodes CAGQIDYEQYF.

J is TRBJ2-3 and V is TRBV7-8; 16 bases match TRBD2. Trimming at V came to 3 bases and at J to 6 bases, leaving 3 bases not matched to a gene. The CDR3 contains 16 residues. Germline lookup yields CDR1 SGHVS and CDR2 FQNEAQ. In DNA form, the CDR3 reads TGTGCCAGCAGCTTCCCGGGACTAGCGGGGGGGGATACGCAGTATTTT. Its translation is CASSFPGLAGGDTQYF.

This clonotype has a handful of counts. The chain employs TRBV5-1 and TRBJ2-3, with 8 bases aligning to TRBD1. V lost 1 base to trimming and J lost 1 base; unmatched junction nucleotides: 5. The CDR3 has 16 residues. Per germline, CDR1 SGHRS and CDR2 YFSETQ. The CDR3 here is CASSLLPGQGTDTQYF. In DNA, the CDR3 is TGCGCCAGCAGCTTGCTACCGGGACAGGGCACAGATACGCAGTATTTT.

This clonotype was recorded a few times. The CDR3 DNA sequence: TGCGCCAGCAGCTTGGGTCCGGGCGACTCGGCTTTCTTT. It codes for CASSLGPGDSAFF. The V gene is TRBV5-1, the J gene TRBJ1-1; D remains unclear. The CDR3 is made up of 13 amino acids. The V and J ends lost 0 bases and 11 bases respectively, with 14 bases between them. The germline V gene encodes CDR1 SGHRS and CDR2 YFSETQ. The variable domain in full, completed from reference TRBV5-1 and TRBJ1-1, reads KAGVTQTPRYLIKTRGQQVTLSCSPISGHRSVSWYQQTPGQGLQFLFEYFSETQRNKGNFPGRFSGRQFSNSRSEMNVSTLELGDSALYLCASSLGPGDSAFFGQGTRLTVV.